This TCR beta chain is from a study of T cell clonality in common variable immunodeficiency. Clones were read by immunoSEQ multiplex PCR, and TCRdb kept only the in-frame ones, dropping some. Observed in the sample are over 15,000 clones, none of them singletons. There are a few counts of this clone. Its antigen is not known. Study-level points and caveats: Fewer deletions and N-nucleotide insertions were reportedly seen in common variable immunodeficiency TCR beta sequences.

The source material was peripheral blood mononuclear cells. This clonotype was sampled from a human donor with common variable immunodeficiency.

The CDR3 loop is CASSNLGQGNARGELFF. Incomplete CDR3 DNA: TGTGCCAGCTCAAACCTCGGGCAGGGTAACGCGCGCGGGGAG. The chain joins TRBV18 to TRBJ2-2; TRBD1 is a possible D gene (5 bases). The read falls 3 residues short of the CDR3 end, and the missing part is taken from the germline J gene. V was clipped by 5 bases and J by 7 bases, with 23 bases between them. Germline assignment: CDR1 KGHSH and CDR2 LQKENI. The CDR3 sequence is 17 residues long. The full variable domain, completed using reference TRBV18 and TRBJ2-2, is NAGVMQNPRHLVRRRGQEARLRCSPMKGHSHVYWYRQLPEEGLKFMVYLQKENIIDESGMPKERFSAEFPKEGPSILRIQQVVRGDSAAYFCASSNLGQGNARGELFFGEGSRLTVL.